This TCR beta chain was sequenced in a study of cytomegalovirus exposure and HLA in healthy donors (dated by TCRdb to about 2017). In terms of the full investigation: In an earlier analysis of approximately 640 of the donors, 250 to 350 Gb of sequence data and 100 million or so unique TCR beta sequences from roughly 180 million T cells were reported. Across 398 genotyped donors of the cohort, an average of approximately 240,000 unique TCR beta nucleotide sequences per donor were sequenced, and 15% to 20% of those sequences were non-productive. Roughly five DR-DQ haplotypes were handled as single units for association and clustering, since linkage in the cohort was strong. To predict cytomegalovirus infection status, the study combined high-throughput TCR immunosequencing, statistical association of individual TCRs with disease status, and machine learning. In an earlier analysis of 500 to 650 of the donors, high-throughput TCR beta sequencing was used to judge whether each TCR beta V gene segment behaved as functional or pseudogenic. All discovery cohort repertoires had been generated using a single sequencing platform. Donor age, sex, ethnicity and CMV serostatus were collected together with the repertoire data. Of the roughly 400 genotyped donors, 75% to 85% were placed in the genetic ancestry cluster associated with self-reported Caucasian donors. A separate validation cohort of roughly 130 different subjects was used in addition to the 666-subject first cohort. In the later analysis, no new phenotypic data were used to find candidate immune exposures; instead, reliance was placed on TCR beta sequences and their occurrence across donors. Roughly 320 gigabases of sequencing data and about 92 million unique TCR sequences made up an early release that covered several hundred HLA-typed donors. Typing coverage varied by locus: 629-630 donors for A, B, C, DRB1 and DQB1; roughly 510 for DQA1; more than 600 for DPA1; fewer than 480 for DPB1. The study aimed to test whether signatures of past pathogen exposure could be identified by cataloging public T cell receptors. A later analysis re-examined previously published TCR beta repertoires from just over 650 donors and added high-resolution HLA genotyping to investigate patterns of TCR occurrence. Genome-wide SNP genotypes for about 65% of the roughly 670 donors were used in a later genetic analysis, which treated that subset as a discovery cohort. HLA typing covered class I and class II loci at four-digit resolution. The study profiled the T cell repertoires of 550 to 700 subjects by immunosequencing and related them to cytomegalovirus serostatus. Findings and caveats that apply to the study as a whole: Correlated functional status among segregating V segments might be attributable to linkage disequilibrium, but an unknown experimental factor could not be ruled out. The classifier was reported to diagnose cytomegalovirus status with high specificity and sensitivity in both the original and validation cohorts. In a later analysis, HLA-associated TCR beta chains were found to be more clonally expanded and to have lower generation probabilities than equally common non-associated chains. In a later analysis, TCR association rates were found to vary across HLA loci, with the most associated TCRs seen for DRB1 alleles and the fewest for HLA-C alleles. Strong co-occurrence of HLA alleles, especially DR and DQ, made assigning TCR associations to individual alleles difficult. Specific HLA alleles were associated with 18,000 or so TCR beta sequences at a false discovery rate of 0.05 in a later analysis. A total of roughly 160 TCR beta chains were listed by the study as associated with cytomegalovirus. A cluster of highly shared sequence variants was judged likely to be a technical artifact of the sequencing pipeline. An earlier analysis of roughly 570 of the donors showed that most TCR beta V segments appeared in productive rearrangements either about 87% or about 30% of the time, which broadly matched IMGT annotations. Because HLA typing was missing for some donors at each locus, association tests included only the typed subset. The 87-base-pair reads could not distinguish some IMGT-functional V segments, including TRBV6-2 and TRBV6-3, so those segments were excluded. The earlier analysis of 450 to 700 of the donors excluded roughly 16 rarely observed V segments, including chromosome 9 orphons, because counts were too low. In this cohort, only TCR beta chains were sequenced, and detectable features were limited by the absence of alpha or paired-chain data. While some public TCRs were present in many individuals, most TCR sequences turned up only very rarely across donors. In vitro tests confirmed that three of the cytomegalovirus-associated TCR beta chains recognize cytomegalovirus antigens. A later analysis found that most CMV-associated TCR beta chains appeared HLA-restricted, with HLA associations seemingly driven largely by CMV exposure. V-gene and J-gene trimming of TCR beta chains was associated with a missense DCLRE1C variant in a later genetic analysis, and the association was replicated in an independent cohort. A further reported finding was that TCR beta sequences accurately predicted the HLA-A and HLA-B alleles for most subjects in the first cohort. A later genetic analysis reported fewer N-insertions in productive TCRs among donors in an Asian-associated ancestry cluster than the roughly 700-donor mean. The authors suggested that the approach could potentially be generalized to other disease states and immunological phenotypes. In a later analysis, several top co-occurrence clusters were reported to appear linked to parvovirus B19, influenza, CMV and Epstein-Barr virus. Roughly uniform sequencing depth across donors was assumed in presence/absence analyses, although this assumption may not hold. For the cohort, immune exposure information was limited to CMV serostatus.

The cohort comprised approximately 700 healthy bone marrow donors. At the time of sampling, all cohort members were nominally healthy, though unrecorded immune exposures were likely present. The donor tested CMV seropositive and was one of the 289 seropositive cohort members. A peripheral blood sample was collected from each donor, and TCR beta sequencing was performed on peripheral blood mononuclear cells. Genomic DNA extraction from the blood cell samples was performed with the Qiagen DNeasy Blood Extraction Kit. Libraries were built with the immunoSEQ multiplex PCR assay. For the multiplex PCR, a mixture combining 60 forward primers for TCR Vbeta segments and 13 reverse primers for TCR Jbeta segments was used. The CDR3 region of rearranged TCR beta genes was amplified from genomic DNA by a multiplex PCR assay. The amplified TCR beta libraries were sequenced on the Illumina HiSeq System as 87-base-pair reads. The study's processing was this. Across the roughly 700 repertoires, a later analysis counted around 80 million unique TCR beta chains, some 11 million of which were shared by at least two donors. To remove PCR and sequencing errors, raw reads were error-corrected and collapsed into unique sequences using a nearest-neighbor algorithm that merged closely related sequences. To assign V, D and J gene segments, CDR3 sequences were aligned to IMGT reference sequences. For a sequence to be retained, at least a six-nucleotide match to both a V gene segment and a J gene segment was required. A rearrangement counted as productive if the CDR3 had no stop codons and remained in frame with V and J, and every other rearrangement counted as non-productive. CDR3 was defined according to IMGT convention as the region running from the second conserved V-encoded cysteine to the conserved J-encoded phenylalanine. Sequences without an unambiguous match to a single V gene segment were excluded from the earlier analysis of a few hundred of the donors. In an earlier analysis of roughly 600 of the donors, a V segment was called functional when productive rearrangements were above 56.7%, and segregating when the standard deviation between donors exceeded 5%. To diagnose cytomegalovirus status from the catalog of TCR beta chain sequences, a statistical classification framework was built. A later analysis assigned V and J genes by comparing TCR nucleotide sequences with IMGT/GENE-DB human TR gene sequences. A later analysis assigned CDR3 sequences and most-parsimonious VDJ recombination scenarios with the TCRdist pipeline. In a later analysis, every TCR beta chain was defined by the combination of its CDR3 amino acid sequence and its V-gene family, and reads without a unique V-gene family were dropped. To address suspected cross-contamination and a sequencing artifact, a later analysis removed around 600 highly shared, low-generation-probability nucleotide sequences. A later analysis calculated a clonal expansion index for each public chain from normalized within-repertoire ranks of inferred template counts. A later analysis computed generation probabilities with a VDJ recombination model fitted to out-of-frame rearrangements, and checked the results against IGoR. In a later analysis, hypergeometric tests were used to score TCR-TCR, TCR-HLA and TCR-CMV co-occurrence, with a repertoire-size bias correction applied to TCR pairs. A later analysis estimated false discovery rates by permuting HLA or CMV assignments 20 times. In a later analysis, co-occurring TCRs were grouped with DBSCAN, and TCRdist sequence similarity was added when clustering was performed within HLA-allele-positive subsets. Co-occurrence clustering excluded repertoires with fewer than 30,000 or more than 120,000 public chains, plus five with anomalous nucleotide sharing. What TCRdb holds here is the immuneACCESS table cut down to in-frame rearrangements. Part of the clones is not present; checked against another copy, under half of the missing clones reflect an unresolved V gene, and the others are unexplained. The V and J calls and clone size come from that table; D and trimming were worked out from the DNA. Within this sample are more than 150,000 clones, with roughly 80% of them counted one time only. The ten largest clones capture over 2% of the sample.

The germline V gene sets CDR1 to MDHEN and CDR2 to SYDVKM. From the cysteine up to the phenylalanine, the CDR3 has a length of 12 residues. CDR3 DNA only is kept here, 36 bases in frame from base 1. Relative to germline, V is 1 base shorter and J is 4 bases shorter, with 3 bases between their ends. Points on this clone: Which antigen it targets is not known. No quality values exist for individual bases; no much larger clone is one base distant.

The sequenced sample consisted of PBMCs. Here the chain combines TRBV28 and TRBJ2-3, with no reliable assignment of the D segment. This TCR was recovered from a woman between 45 and 65 years old in good health and CMV-seropositive. The sequenced DNA: TGTGCCAGCAGTTTATCCGCAGATACGCAGTATTTT. The resulting protein is CASSLSADTQYF.